This T cell receptor (beta chain) was recovered during a study of cytomegalovirus exposure and HLA in healthy donors. Points from the study as a whole: A reported reduction in N-insertions relative to the roughly 710-donor mean was seen in an Asian-associated ancestry cluster in a later analysis. Investigators reported 164 TCR beta chains as tied to cytomegalovirus.

With respect to this clone: Its antigen is still unknown.

60 Vbeta and 13 Jbeta primers were used in PCR. Profiling relied on immunoSEQ multiplex PCR, and the TCRdb table lists in-frame clones only, not all of them. The data hold some 110,000 clones, with 74% observed a single time. CDR3 length equals 14 residues. Trimming left V 5 bases short and J 0 bases short, with 12 bases between. Germline CDR1 is SGHRS and CDR2 is YFSETQ. Sample: PBMCs. This chain joins TRBV5-1 and TRBJ2-7, with D possibly TRBD1 on 6 matching bases. This receptor was obtained from a woman aged 45-65 years in good health and CMV-seropositive. Written as DNA, the CDR3 is TGCGCCAGCAGGGAGAGGGGGAACTCCTACGAGCAGTACTTC. Its translation: CASRERGNSYEQYF.